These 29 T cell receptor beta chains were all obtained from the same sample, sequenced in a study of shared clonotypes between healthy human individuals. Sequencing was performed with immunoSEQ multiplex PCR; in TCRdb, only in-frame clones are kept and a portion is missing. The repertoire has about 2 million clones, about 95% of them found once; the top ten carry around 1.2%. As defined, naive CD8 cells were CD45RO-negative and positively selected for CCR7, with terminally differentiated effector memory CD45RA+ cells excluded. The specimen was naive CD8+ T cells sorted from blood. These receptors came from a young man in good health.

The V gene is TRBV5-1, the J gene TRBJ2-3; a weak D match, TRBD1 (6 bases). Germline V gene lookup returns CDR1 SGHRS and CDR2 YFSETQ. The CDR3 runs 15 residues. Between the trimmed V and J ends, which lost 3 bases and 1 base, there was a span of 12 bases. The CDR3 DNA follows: TGCGCCAGCAGCTCCCGACAGGAGGGCACAGATACGCAGTATTTT. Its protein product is CASSSRQEGTDTQYF. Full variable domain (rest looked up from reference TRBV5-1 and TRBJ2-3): KAGVTQTPRYLIKTRGQQVTLSCSPISGHRSVSWYQQTPGQGLQFLFEYFSETQRNKGNFPGRFSGRQFSNSRSEMNVSTLELGDSALYLCASSSRQEGTDTQYFGPGTRLTVL.

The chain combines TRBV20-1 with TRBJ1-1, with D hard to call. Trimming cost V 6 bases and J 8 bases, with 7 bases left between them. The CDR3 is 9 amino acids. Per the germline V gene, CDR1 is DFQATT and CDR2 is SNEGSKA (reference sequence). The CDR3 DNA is TGCAGTGCCTTCGGAGAAGCTTTCTTT. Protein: CSAFGEAFF.

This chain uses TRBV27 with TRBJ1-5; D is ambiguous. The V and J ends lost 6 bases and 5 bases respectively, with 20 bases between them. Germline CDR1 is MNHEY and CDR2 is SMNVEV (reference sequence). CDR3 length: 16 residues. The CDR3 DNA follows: TGTGCCAGCAGCCCCTGGGCCCCTCCAAGTTATCAGCCCCAGCATTTT. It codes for CASSPWAPPSYQPQHF.

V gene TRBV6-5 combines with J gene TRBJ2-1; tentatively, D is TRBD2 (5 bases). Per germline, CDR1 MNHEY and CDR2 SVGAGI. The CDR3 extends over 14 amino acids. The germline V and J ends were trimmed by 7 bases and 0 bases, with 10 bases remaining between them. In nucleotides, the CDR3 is TGTGCCAGCAAGTGGACTGGCTCCTACAATGAGCAGTTCTTC. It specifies CASKWTGSYNEQFF.

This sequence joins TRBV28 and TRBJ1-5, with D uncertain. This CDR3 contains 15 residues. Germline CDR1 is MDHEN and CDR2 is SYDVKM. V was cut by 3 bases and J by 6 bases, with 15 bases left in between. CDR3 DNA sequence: TGTGCCAGCAGTTTCCCCGAGGGAGGCCCTCAGCCCCAGCATTTT. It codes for CASSFPEGGPQPQHF.

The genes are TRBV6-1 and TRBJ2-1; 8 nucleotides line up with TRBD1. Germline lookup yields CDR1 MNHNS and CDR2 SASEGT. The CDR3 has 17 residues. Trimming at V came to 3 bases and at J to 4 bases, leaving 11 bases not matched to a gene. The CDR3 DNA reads TGTGCCAGCAGTGAGCCTCCAGGGGGCTTTTTTTACAATGAGCAGTTCTTC. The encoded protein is CASSEPPGGFFYNEQFF.

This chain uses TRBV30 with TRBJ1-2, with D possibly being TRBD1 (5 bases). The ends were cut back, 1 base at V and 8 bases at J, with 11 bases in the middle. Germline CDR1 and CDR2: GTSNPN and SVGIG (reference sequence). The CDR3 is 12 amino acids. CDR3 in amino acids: CAWSGLRDGYTF. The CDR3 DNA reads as TGTGCCTGGAGTGGCTTGAGGGACGGCTACACCTTC.

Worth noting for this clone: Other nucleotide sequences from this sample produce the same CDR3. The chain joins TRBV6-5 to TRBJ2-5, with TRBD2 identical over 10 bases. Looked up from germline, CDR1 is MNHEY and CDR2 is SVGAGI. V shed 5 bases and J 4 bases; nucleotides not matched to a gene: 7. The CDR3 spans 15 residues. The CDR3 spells CASSPSGGAGETQYF. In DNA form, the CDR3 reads TGTGCCAGCAGTCCAAGCGGGGGGGCGGGAGAGACCCAGTACTTC.

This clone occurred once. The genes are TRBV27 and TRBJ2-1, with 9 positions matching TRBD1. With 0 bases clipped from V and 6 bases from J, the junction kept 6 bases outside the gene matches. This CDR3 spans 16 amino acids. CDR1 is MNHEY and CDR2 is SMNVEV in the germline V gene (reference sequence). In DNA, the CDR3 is TGTGCCAGCAGTTTATCACCCGGGACAGGGACCAATGAGCAGTTCTTC. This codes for CASSLSPGTGTNEQFF.

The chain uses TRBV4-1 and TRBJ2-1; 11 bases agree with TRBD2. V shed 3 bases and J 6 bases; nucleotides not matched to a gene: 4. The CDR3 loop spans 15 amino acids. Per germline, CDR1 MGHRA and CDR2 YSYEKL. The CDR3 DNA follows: TGCGCCAGCAGCCAGACTAGCGGGGCCACCAATGAGCAGTTCTTC. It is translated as CASSQTSGATNEQFF.

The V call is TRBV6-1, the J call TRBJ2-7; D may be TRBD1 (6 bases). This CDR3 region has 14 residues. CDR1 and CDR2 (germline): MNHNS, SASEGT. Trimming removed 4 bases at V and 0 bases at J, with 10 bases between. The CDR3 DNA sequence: TGTGCCAGCAGTGTACAGGGTAACTCCTACGAGCAGTACTTC. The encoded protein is CASSVQGNSYEQYF.

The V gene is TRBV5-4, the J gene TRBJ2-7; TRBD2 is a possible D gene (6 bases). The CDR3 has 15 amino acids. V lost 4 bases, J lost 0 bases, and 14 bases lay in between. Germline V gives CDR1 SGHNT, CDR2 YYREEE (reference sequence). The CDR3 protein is CASSRISGGSYEQYF. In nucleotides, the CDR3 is TGTGCCAGCAGCCGCATTAGCGGAGGCTCCTACGAGCAGTACTTC.

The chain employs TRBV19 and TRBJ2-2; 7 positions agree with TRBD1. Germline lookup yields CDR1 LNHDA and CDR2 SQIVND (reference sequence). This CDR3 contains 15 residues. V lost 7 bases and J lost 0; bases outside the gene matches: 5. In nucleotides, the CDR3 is TGTGCCAGTATCCCGGGACAGCCGAACACCGGGGAGCTGTTTTTT. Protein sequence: CASIPGQPNTGELFF. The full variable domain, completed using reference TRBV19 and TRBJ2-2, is DGGITQSPKYLFRKEGQNVTLSCEQNLNHDAMYWYRQDPGQGLRLIYYSQIVNDFQKGDIAEGYSVSREKKESFPLTVTSAQKNPTAFYLCASIPGQPNTGELFFGEGSRLTVL.

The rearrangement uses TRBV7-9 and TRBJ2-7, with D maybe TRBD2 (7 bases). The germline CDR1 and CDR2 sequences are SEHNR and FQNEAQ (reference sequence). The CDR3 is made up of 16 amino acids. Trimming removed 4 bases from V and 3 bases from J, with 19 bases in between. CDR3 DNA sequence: TGTGCCAGCAGCTCCGCTGGGGAGGGGGTGATCTACGAGCAGTACTTC. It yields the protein CASSSAGEGVIYEQYF.

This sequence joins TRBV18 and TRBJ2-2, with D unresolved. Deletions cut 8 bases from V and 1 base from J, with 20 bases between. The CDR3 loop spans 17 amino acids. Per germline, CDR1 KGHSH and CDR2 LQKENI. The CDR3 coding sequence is TGTGCCAGCACGAAAGCCCCCGAAGCGAAGAACACCGGGGAGCTGTTTTTT. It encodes CASTKAPEAKNTGELFF.

CDR3 nucleotides: TGCGCCAGCAGCCAAGACAGGGCTCAGCCCCAGCATTTT. Translated: CASSQDRAQPQHF. The chain has TRBV4-3 and TRBJ1-5; possible D gene TRBD1, 5 bases. The CDR3 is 13 amino acids. Germline assignment: CDR1 LGHNA and CDR2 YSLEER. V gave up 0 bases and J gave up 6 bases, with 6 bases separating them.

DNA of the CDR3: TGTGCCAGCAGTGGGGGGACGAGTAGCAATCAGCCCCAGCATTTT. Encoded protein: CASSGGTSSNQPQHF. This sequence joins TRBV28 and TRBJ1-5, with a weak D call TRBD1 (5 bases). V was pared by 5 bases and J by 0 bases, with 11 bases between. The CDR3 runs to 15 residues. Germline CDR1 and CDR2: MDHEN and SYDVKM.

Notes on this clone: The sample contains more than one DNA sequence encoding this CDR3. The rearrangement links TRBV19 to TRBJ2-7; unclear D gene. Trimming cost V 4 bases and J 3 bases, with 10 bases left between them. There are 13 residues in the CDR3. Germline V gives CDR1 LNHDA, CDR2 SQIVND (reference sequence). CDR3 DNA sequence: TGTGCCAGTAGTAGTGGCCAACTCTACGAGCAGTACTTC. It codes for CASSSGQLYEQYF.

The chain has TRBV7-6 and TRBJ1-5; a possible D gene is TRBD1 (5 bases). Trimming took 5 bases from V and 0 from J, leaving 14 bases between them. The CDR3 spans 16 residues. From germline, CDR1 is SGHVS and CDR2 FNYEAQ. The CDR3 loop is CASSPAQGYSNQPQHF. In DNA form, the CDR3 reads TGTGCCAGCAGCCCAGCCCAGGGATATAGCAATCAGCCCCAGCATTTT. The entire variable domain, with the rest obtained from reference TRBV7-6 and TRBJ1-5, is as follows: GAGVSQSPRYKVTKRGQDVALRCDPISGHVSLYWYRQALGQGPEFLTYFNYEAQQDKSGLPNDRFSAERPEGSISTLTIQRTEQRDSAMYRCASSPAQGYSNQPQHFGDGTRLSIL.

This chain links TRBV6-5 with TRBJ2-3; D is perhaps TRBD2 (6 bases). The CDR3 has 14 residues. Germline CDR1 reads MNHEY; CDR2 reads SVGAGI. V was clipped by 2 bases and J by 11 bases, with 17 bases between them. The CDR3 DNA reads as TGTGCCAGCAGTTACATGTCGGGAGCGGGCCAGCAGTATTTT. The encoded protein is CASSYMSGAGQQYF.

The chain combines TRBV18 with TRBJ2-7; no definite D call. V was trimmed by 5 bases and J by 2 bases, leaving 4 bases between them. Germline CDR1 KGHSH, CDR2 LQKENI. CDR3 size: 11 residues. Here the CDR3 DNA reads TGTGCCAGCTCATCGGCCTACGAGCAGTACTTC. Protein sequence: CASSSAYEQYF. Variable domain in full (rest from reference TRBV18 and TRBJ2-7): NAGVMQNPRHLVRRRGQEARLRCSPMKGHSHVYWYRQLPEEGLKFMVYLQKENIIDESGMPKERFSAEFPKEGPSILRIQQVVRGDSAAYFCASSSAYEQYFGPGTRLTVT.

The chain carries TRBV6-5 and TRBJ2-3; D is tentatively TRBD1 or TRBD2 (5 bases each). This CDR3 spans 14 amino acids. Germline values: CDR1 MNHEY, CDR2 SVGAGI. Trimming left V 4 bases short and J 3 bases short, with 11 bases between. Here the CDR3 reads CASSSDRGTDTQYF. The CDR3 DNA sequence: TGTGCCAGCAGTTCTGACAGAGGGACAGATACGCAGTATTTT.

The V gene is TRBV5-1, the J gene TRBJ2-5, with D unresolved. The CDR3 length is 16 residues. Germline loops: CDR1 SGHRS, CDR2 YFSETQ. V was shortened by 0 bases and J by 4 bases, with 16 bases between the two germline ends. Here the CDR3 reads CASSLAGPVGTETQYF. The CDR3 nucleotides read TGCGCCAGCAGCTTGGCCGGCCCGGTCGGTACAGAGACCCAGTACTTC.

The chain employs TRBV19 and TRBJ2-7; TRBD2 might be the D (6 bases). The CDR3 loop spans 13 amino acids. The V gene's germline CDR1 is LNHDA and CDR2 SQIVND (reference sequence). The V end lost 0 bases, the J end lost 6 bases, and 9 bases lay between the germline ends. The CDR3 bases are TGTGCCAGTAGTATAGATCAGGAGGGCGAGCAGTACTTC. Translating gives CASSIDQEGEQYF.

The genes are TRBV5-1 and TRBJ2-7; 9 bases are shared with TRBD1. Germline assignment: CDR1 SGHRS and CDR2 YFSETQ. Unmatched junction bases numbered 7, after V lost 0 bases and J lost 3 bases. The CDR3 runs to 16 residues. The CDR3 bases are TGCGCCAGCAGCTTGGGGCGAATGGACAGGGGCTACGAGCAGTACTTC. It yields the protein CASSLGRMDRGYEQYF. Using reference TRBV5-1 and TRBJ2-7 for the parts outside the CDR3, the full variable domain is KAGVTQTPRYLIKTRGQQVTLSCSPISGHRSVSWYQQTPGQGLQFLFEYFSETQRNKGNFPGRFSGRQFSNSRSEMNVSTLELGDSALYLCASSLGRMDRGYEQYFGPGTRLTVT.

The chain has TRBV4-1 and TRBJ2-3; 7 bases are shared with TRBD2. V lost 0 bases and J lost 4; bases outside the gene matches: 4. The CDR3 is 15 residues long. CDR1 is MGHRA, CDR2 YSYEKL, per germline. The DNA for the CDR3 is TGCGCCAGCAGCCAAGAACCGGCGGGAGCAGATACGCAGTATTTT. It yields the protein CASSQEPAGADTQYF.

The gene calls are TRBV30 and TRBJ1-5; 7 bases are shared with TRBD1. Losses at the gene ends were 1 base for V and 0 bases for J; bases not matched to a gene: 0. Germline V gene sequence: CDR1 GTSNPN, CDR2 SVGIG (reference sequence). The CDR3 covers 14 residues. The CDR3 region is CAWSGDSSNQPQHF. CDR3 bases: TGTGCCTGGAGTGGGGACAGTAGCAATCAGCCCCAGCATTTT.

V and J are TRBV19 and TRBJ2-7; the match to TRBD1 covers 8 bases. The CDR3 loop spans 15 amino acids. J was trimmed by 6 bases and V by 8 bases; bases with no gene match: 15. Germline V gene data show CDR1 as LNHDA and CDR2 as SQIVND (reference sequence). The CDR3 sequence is CASEPSGTGNSEQYF. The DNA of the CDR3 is TGTGCCAGTGAACCCTCCGGGACAGGTAACTCCGAGCAGTACTTC.

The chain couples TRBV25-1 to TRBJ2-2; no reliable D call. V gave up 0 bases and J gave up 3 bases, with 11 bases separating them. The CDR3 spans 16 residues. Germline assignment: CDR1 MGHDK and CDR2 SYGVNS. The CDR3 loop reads CASSEYLVGDTGELFF. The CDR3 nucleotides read TGTGCCAGCAGTGAATATCTGGTAGGAGACACCGGGGAGCTGTTTTTT.